The rows below give T cell receptor beta chains drawn from one sample of a study of beta chain features in type 1 diabetes. Clones were read by immunoSEQ multiplex PCR, and TCRdb kept only the in-frame ones, dropping some. Among about 140,000 clones listed, roughly 9.3% were seen once. Sequences were obtained from central memory CD4+ T cells from blood. These TCRs come from a woman between 40 and 50 years old in good health. The CDR3 runs from the conserved cysteine through the conserved F or W. A D gene is named only where the DNA matches it firmly. Expanded clones are given a class, and other clones once, few, many or no size at all.

j_call: TRBJ1-4; d_call: -; clone_size: -; v_call: TRBV19; cdr3_aa: CASSKLQGREEKLFF; cdr3_nt: TGTGCCAGTAGTAAGTTGCAGGGGCGCGAGGAAAAACTGTTTTTT
j_call: TRBJ1-4; d_call: -; clone_size: many; v_call: TRBV29-1; cdr3_aa: CSVEEDAGTRGKLFF; cdr3_nt: TGCAGCGTTGAAGAGGATGCCGGGACTCGGGGAAAACTGTTTTTT
j_call: TRBJ2-2; d_call: -; clone_size: -; v_call: TRBV2; cdr3_aa: CASSVTSTGELFF; cdr3_nt: TGTGCCAGCAGCGTCACATCCACCGGGGAGCTGTTTTTT
j_call: TRBJ2-3; d_call: -; clone_size: few; v_call: TRBV11-2; cdr3_aa: CASSLGETATDTQYF; cdr3_nt: TGTGCCAGCAGCTTAGGTGAGACAGCGACAGATACGCAGTATTTT
j_call: TRBJ2-7; d_call: TRBD1; clone_size: few; v_call: TRBV5-1; cdr3_aa: CASSLADRGELYEQYF; cdr3_nt: TGCGCCAGCAGCTTGGCGGACAGGGGAGAACTATACGAGCAGTACTTC
j_call: TRBJ2-7; d_call: TRBD2; clone_size: -; v_call: TRBV7-9; cdr3_aa: CASSSGGLAGGLGPKQYF; cdr3_nt: TGTGCCAGCAGCTCTGGGGGGCTAGCGGGGGGCCTTGGACCTAAGCAGTACTTC
j_call: TRBJ2-7; d_call: -; clone_size: -; v_call: TRBV10-2; cdr3_aa: CASSSVRDYEQYF; cdr3_nt: TGCGCCAGCAGTTCGGTCAGGGATTACGAGCAGTACTTC
j_call: TRBJ2-5; d_call: -; clone_size: few; v_call: TRBV6-5; cdr3_aa: CASSYRGSQETQYF; cdr3_nt: TGTGCCAGCAGTTACAGGGGCAGTCAAGAGACCCAGTACTTC
j_call: TRBJ2-3; d_call: TRBD1; clone_size: -; v_call: TRBV13; cdr3_aa: CASSFGQVRTDTQYF; cdr3_nt: TGTGCCAGCAGCTTCGGACAGGTTCGCACAGATACGCAGTATTTT
j_call: TRBJ2-2; d_call: TRBD2; clone_size: few; v_call: TRBV4-3; cdr3_aa: CASSQVLAGNTGELFF; cdr3_nt: TGCGCCAGCAGCCAAGTGTTAGCGGGGAACACCGGGGAGCTGTTTTTT
j_call: TRBJ2-7; d_call: -; clone_size: many; v_call: TRBV7-2; cdr3_aa: CASSFREFYEQYF; cdr3_nt: TGTGCCAGCAGCTTCAGGGAATTCTACGAGCAGTACTTC
j_call: TRBJ2-7; d_call: TRBD1; clone_size: few; v_call: TRBV7-2; cdr3_aa: CASTFTGTGDYEQYF; cdr3_nt: TGTGCCAGCACCTTCACCGGGACAGGGGACTACGAGCAGTACTTC
j_call: TRBJ1-6; d_call: -; clone_size: many; v_call: TRBV18; cdr3_aa: CASSRQTSGSNSPLHF; cdr3_nt: TGTGCCAGCTCACGTCAGACATCTGGTTCTAATTCACCCCTCCACTTT
j_call: TRBJ2-4; d_call: -; clone_size: -; v_call: TRBV18; cdr3_aa: CASSPTEGGGSAKNIQYF; cdr3_nt: TGTGCCAGCTCACCGACCGAGGGAGGGGGATCCGCCAAAAACATTCAGTACTTC
j_call: TRBJ2-7; d_call: -; clone_size: -; v_call: TRBV18; cdr3_aa: CASSPQGAYEQYF; cdr3_nt: TGTGCCAGCTCACCACAGGGAGCCTACGAGCAGTACTTC
j_call: TRBJ1-4; d_call: TRBD1; clone_size: -; v_call: TRBV5-1; cdr3_aa: CASSSASGTGREKLFF; cdr3_nt: TGCGCCAGCAGCTCCGCCTCCGGGACAGGGAGGGAAAAACTGTTTTTT
j_call: TRBJ1-6; d_call: -; clone_size: -; v_call: TRBV9; cdr3_aa: CASSQQVDSPLHF; cdr3_nt: TGTGCCAGCAGCCAACAGGTCGATTCACCCCTCCACTTT
j_call: TRBJ1-1; d_call: TRBD1; clone_size: many; v_call: TRBV7-9; cdr3_aa: CASHGQGESIEAFF; cdr3_nt: TGTGCCAGCCACGGACAGGGGGAGAGTATTGAAGCTTTCTTT
j_call: TRBJ1-1; d_call: -; clone_size: -; v_call: TRBV18; cdr3_aa: CASSPQNGENTEAFF; cdr3_nt: TGTGCCAGCTCACCACAGAACGGGGAGAACACTGAAGCTTTCTTT
j_call: TRBJ2-5; d_call: -; clone_size: few; v_call: TRBV5-1; cdr3_aa: CASSSLNSQETQYF; cdr3_nt: TGCGCCAGCAGCTCTTTAAATAGCCAAGAGACCCAGTACTTC
j_call: TRBJ1-1; d_call: -; clone_size: -; v_call: TRBV13; cdr3_aa: CASSPGGANTEAFF; cdr3_nt: TGTGCCAGCAGCCCTGGAGGGGCCAACACTGAAGCTTTCTTT
j_call: TRBJ2-5; d_call: TRBD2; clone_size: -; v_call: TRBV6-5; cdr3_aa: CASNVDSGAKETQYF; cdr3_nt: TGTGCCAGCAACGTCGATAGCGGGGCCAAAGAGACCCAGTACTTC
j_call: TRBJ1-1; d_call: -; clone_size: many; v_call: TRBV7-9; cdr3_aa: CASSLMSEAFF; cdr3_nt: TGTGCCAGCAGCTTAATGAGTGAAGCTTTCTTT
j_call: TRBJ1-1; d_call: -; clone_size: few; v_call: TRBV6-5; cdr3_aa: CASSPPGGEAFF; cdr3_nt: TGTGCCAGCAGCCCCCCGGGGGGTGAAGCTTTCTTT
j_call: TRBJ1-4; d_call: TRBD1; clone_size: few; v_call: TRBV19; cdr3_aa: CASSPLTGSEKLFF; cdr3_nt: TGTGCCAGTAGTCCCTTGACAGGGAGTGAAAAACTGTTTTTT
j_call: TRBJ2-3; d_call: -; clone_size: -; v_call: TRBV21-1; cdr3_aa: CASRPPGTSGGASTDTQYF; cdr3_nt: TGTGCCAGCAGACCTCCCGGGACTAGCGGGGGGGCCAGCACAGATACGCAGTATTTT
j_call: TRBJ2-3; d_call: -; clone_size: few; v_call: TRBV15; cdr3_aa: CATSTGSTDTQYF; cdr3_nt: TGTGCCACCAGCACGGGGAGCACAGATACGCAGTATTTT
j_call: TRBJ2-7; d_call: TRBD1; clone_size: -; v_call: TRBV2; cdr3_aa: CASSRNGQGSPAEQYF; cdr3_nt: TGTGCCAGCAGCCGCAACGGACAGGGCTCCCCTGCCGAGCAGTACTTC
j_call: TRBJ2-1; d_call: -; clone_size: few; v_call: TRBV5-5; cdr3_aa: CASSLGPRGATYNEQFF; cdr3_nt: TGTGCCAGCAGCTTGGGTCCCAGGGGGGCCACCTACAATGAGCAGTTCTTC
j_call: TRBJ2-3; d_call: TRBD2; clone_size: few; v_call: TRBV7-9; cdr3_aa: CASSLPSLAGGADTQYF; cdr3_nt: TGTGCCAGCAGCTTACCATCACTAGCGGGGGGCGCAGATACGCAGTATTTT
j_call: TRBJ2-1; d_call: TRBD2; clone_size: few; v_call: TRBV18; cdr3_aa: CASSQPGLVQNEQFF; cdr3_nt: TGTGCCAGCTCACAACCGGGACTAGTTCAAAATGAGCAGTTCTTC
j_call: TRBJ2-5; d_call: -; clone_size: -; v_call: TRBV21-1; cdr3_aa: CASSSRLAEYQETQYF; cdr3_nt: TGTGCCAGCAGCTCCCGACTAGCGGAGTACCAAGAGACCCAGTACTTC
j_call: TRBJ1-5; d_call: -; clone_size: few; v_call: TRBV27; cdr3_aa: CASSLTVASNQPQHF; cdr3_nt: TGTGCCAGCAGTCTGACAGTAGCCAGCAATCAGCCCCAGCATTTT
j_call: TRBJ1-1; d_call: TRBD1; clone_size: few; v_call: TRBV7-2; cdr3_aa: CASSLWTGERNTEAFF; cdr3_nt: TGTGCCAGCAGCTTATGGACAGGGGAAAGGAACACTGAAGCTTTCTTT
j_call: TRBJ1-1; d_call: TRBD1; clone_size: few; v_call: TRBV5-6; cdr3_aa: CASSVWTGGIVVGTEAFF; cdr3_nt: TGTGCCAGCAGCGTTTGGACAGGGGGGATAGTAGTGGGTACTGAAGCTTTCTTT
j_call: TRBJ2-7; d_call: -; clone_size: -; v_call: TRBV11-2; cdr3_aa: CASSLVAGKSYEQYF; cdr3_nt: TGTGCCAGCAGCTTAGTGGCGGGGAAATCCTACGAGCAGTACTTC
j_call: TRBJ1-5; d_call: TRBD1; clone_size: few; v_call: TRBV5-4; cdr3_aa: CASSLSGTGFNQPQHF; cdr3_nt: TGTGCCAGCAGCTTATCCGGGACAGGGTTCAATCAGCCCCAGCATTTT
j_call: TRBJ2-2; d_call: -; clone_size: few; v_call: TRBV11-2; cdr3_aa: CASSDKNTGELFF; cdr3_nt: TGTGCCAGCAGCGACAAAAACACCGGGGAGCTGTTTTTT
j_call: TRBJ2-2; d_call: -; clone_size: -; v_call: TRBV11-3; cdr3_aa: CASSLGGTRNTGELFF; cdr3_nt: TGTGCCAGCAGCTTAGGCGGGACTCGGAACACCGGGGAGCTGTTTTTT
j_call: TRBJ2-3; d_call: TRBD1; clone_size: few; v_call: TRBV6-5; cdr3_aa: CASSSGGASTDTQYF; cdr3_nt: TGTGCCAGCAGTTCAGGGGGCGCGAGTACAGATACGCAGTATTTT
j_call: TRBJ2-1; d_call: -; clone_size: few; v_call: TRBV5-1; cdr3_aa: CASSPSSGNYNEQFF; cdr3_nt: TGCGCCAGCAGCCCCTCCTCGGGGAATTACAATGAGCAGTTCTTC
j_call: TRBJ1-4; d_call: TRBD1; clone_size: few; v_call: TRBV7-8; cdr3_aa: CASSVTGVGEKLFF; cdr3_nt: TGTGCCAGCAGCGTGACAGGGGTGGGTGAAAAACTGTTTTTT
j_call: TRBJ2-6; d_call: -; clone_size: many; v_call: TRBV6-6; cdr3_aa: CASSLIGAGGANVLTF; cdr3_nt: TGTGCCAGCAGTTTAATTGGGGCAGGTGGGGCCAACGTCCTGACTTTC